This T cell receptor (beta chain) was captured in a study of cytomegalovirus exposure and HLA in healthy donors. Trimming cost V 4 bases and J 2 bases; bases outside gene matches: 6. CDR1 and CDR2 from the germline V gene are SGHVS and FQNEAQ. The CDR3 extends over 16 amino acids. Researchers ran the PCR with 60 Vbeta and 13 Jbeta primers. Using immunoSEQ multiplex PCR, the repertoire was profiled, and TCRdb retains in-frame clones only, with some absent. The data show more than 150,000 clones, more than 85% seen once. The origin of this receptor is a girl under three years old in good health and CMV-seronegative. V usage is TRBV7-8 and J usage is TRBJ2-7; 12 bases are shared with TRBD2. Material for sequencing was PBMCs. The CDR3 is CASSSGTSGPTYEQYF. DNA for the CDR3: TGTGCCAGCAGCTCAGGGACTAGCGGGCCGACCTACGAGCAGTACTTC.